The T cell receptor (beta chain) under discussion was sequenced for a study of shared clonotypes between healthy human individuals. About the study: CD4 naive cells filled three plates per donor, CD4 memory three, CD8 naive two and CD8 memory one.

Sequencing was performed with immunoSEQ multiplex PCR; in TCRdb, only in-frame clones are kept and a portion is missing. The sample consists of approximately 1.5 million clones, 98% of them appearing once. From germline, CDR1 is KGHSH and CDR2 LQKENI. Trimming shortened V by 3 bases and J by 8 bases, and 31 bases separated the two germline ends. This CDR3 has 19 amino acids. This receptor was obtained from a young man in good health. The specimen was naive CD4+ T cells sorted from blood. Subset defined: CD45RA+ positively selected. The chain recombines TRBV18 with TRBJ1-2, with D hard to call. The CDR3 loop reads CASSPRTSSFNLGAGGYTF. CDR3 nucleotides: TGTGCCAGCTCACCGCGTACCTCGTCTTTTAACCTAGGTGCCGGGGGCTACACCTTC.